This T cell receptor beta chain was captured by sequencing in a study of T cells after yellow fever vaccination. The overall study: Preparing low-cell-number fractions relied on SMART-Seq v4 Ultra Low Input.

TCRdb processed the 5' RACE reads anew with MiXCR; each CDR3 protein has one entry. The data contain fewer than 500,000 distinct CDR3 sequences, about 19% of them singletons. Study-level findings and limits: A small proportion of clonotypes was detected in both the CD4 and CD8 compartments.

The CDR3 loop spans 13 amino acids. Between the trimmed V and J ends, which lost 1 base and 6 bases, there was a span of 9 bases. The germline V gene has CDR1 MGHRA and CDR2 YSYEKL. This clonotype was counted only a few times. Its matching antigen is unknown. The chain joins TRBV4-1 to TRBJ2-5; D is undetermined. The TCR sequence derives from a man aged 18-30 years who received the YFV17D yellow fever vaccine. The sample here was PBMCs, taken before the yellow fever booster vaccination. The CDR3 spells CASSQVSEKTQYF. In DNA, the CDR3 is TGCGCCAGCAGCCAAGTTTCTGAAAAGACCCAGTACTTC.